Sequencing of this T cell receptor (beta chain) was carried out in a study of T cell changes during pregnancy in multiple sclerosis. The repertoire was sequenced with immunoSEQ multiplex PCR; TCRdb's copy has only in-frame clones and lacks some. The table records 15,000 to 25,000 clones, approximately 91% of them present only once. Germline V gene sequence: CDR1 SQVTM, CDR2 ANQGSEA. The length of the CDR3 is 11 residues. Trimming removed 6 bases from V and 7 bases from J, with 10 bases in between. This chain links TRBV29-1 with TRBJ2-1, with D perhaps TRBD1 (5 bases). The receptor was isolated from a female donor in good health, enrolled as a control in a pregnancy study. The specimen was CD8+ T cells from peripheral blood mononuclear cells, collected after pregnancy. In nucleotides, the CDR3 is TGCAGCGTCCAACAGGAGAATGAGCAGTTCTTC. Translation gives CSVQQENEQFF.